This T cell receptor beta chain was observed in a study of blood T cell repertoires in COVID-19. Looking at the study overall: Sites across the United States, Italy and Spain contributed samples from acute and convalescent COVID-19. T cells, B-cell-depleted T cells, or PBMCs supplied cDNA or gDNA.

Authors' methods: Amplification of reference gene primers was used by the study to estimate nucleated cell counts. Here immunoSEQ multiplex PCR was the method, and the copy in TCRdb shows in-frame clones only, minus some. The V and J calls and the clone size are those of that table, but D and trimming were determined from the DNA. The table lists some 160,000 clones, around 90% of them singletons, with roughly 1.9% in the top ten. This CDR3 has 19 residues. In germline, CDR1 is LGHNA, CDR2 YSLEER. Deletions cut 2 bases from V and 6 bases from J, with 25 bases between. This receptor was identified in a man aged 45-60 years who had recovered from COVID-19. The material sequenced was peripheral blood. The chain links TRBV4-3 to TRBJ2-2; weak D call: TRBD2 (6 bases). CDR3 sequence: CASSQFKGSGDLSAGELFF. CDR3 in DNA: TGCGCCAGCAGCCAATTTAAGGGTAGCGGAGATCTGAGCGCCGGGGAGCTGTTTTTT.